This T cell receptor beta chain was retrieved from a study of cytomegalovirus exposure and HLA in healthy donors. In germline, CDR1 is MNHEY, CDR2 SVGAGI. The ends were cut back, 0 bases at V and 4 bases at J, with 12 bases in the middle. This CDR3 spans 16 amino acids. Researchers ran the PCR with 60 Vbeta and 13 Jbeta primers. Clones were read by immunoSEQ multiplex PCR, and TCRdb kept only the in-frame ones, dropping some. In total, the table holds roughly 190,000 clones. The sequence derives from a man under 40 in good health and CMV-seronegative. V usage is TRBV6-5 and J usage is TRBJ1-4; D might be TRBD1 (6 bases). The sequencing sample was made of PBMCs. In nucleotides, the CDR3 is TGTGCCAGCAGTTACTCAGGGGGGGGAGTTAATGAAAAACTGTTTTTT. This encodes CASSYSGGGVNEKLFF.